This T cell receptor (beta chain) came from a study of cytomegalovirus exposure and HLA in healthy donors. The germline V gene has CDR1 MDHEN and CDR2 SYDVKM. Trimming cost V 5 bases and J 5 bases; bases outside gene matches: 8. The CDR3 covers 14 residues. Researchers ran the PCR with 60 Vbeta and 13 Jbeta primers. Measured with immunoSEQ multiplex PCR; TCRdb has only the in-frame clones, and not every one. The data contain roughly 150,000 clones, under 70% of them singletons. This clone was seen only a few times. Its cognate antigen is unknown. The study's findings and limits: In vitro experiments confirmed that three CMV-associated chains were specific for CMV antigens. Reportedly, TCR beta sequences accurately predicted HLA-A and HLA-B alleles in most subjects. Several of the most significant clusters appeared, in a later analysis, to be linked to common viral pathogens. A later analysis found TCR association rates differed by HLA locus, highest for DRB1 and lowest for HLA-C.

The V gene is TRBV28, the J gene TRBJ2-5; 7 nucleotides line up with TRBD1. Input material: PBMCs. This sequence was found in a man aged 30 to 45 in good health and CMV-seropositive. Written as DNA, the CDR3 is TGTGCCAGCAGTCCCGGACAGGTTTGGGAGACCCAGTACTTC. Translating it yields CASSPGQVWETQYF.